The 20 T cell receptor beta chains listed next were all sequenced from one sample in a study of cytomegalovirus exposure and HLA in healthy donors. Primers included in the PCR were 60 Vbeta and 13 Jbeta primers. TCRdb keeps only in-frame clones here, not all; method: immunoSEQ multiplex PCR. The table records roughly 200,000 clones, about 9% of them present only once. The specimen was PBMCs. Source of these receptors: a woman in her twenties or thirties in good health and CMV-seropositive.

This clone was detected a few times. CDR3 protein: CASSAGLAAAYEQYF. As DNA, the CDR3 is TGTGCCAGCAGCGCTGGACTAGCGGCTGCCTACGAGCAGTACTTC. J is TRBJ2-7 and V is TRBV2, with 10 bases aligning to TRBD2. In germline, CDR1 is SNHLY, CDR2 FYNNEI. The junction had 7 bases not matched to a gene; V was cut back by 6 bases and J by 2 bases. The CDR3 is made up of 15 amino acids.

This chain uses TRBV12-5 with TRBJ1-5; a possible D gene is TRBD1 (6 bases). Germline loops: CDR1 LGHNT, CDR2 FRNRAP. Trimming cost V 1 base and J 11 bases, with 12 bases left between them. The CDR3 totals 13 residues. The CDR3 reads CASGLDRVRTQHF. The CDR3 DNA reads TGTGCTAGTGGTTTGGACAGGGTAAGGACCCAGCATTTT.

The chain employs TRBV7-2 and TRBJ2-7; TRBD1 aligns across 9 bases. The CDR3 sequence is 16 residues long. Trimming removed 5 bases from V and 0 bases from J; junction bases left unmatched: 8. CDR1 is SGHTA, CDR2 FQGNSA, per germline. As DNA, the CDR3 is TGTGCCAGCAGCCCGCAGGGACAGGGCCTCTCCTACGAGCAGTACTTC. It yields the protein CASSPQGQGLSYEQYF.

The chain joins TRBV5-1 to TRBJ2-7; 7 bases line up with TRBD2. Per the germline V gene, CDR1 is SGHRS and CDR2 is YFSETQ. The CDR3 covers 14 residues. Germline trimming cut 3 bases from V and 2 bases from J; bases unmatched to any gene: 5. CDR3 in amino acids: CASSSGTKAYEQYF. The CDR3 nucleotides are TGCGCCAGCAGCTCCGGGACTAAAGCCTACGAGCAGTACTTC.

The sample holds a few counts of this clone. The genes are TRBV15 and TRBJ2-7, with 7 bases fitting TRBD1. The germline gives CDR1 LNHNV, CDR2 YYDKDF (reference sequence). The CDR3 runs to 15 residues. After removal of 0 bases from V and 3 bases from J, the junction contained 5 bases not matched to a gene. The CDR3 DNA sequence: TGTGCCACCAGCAGAGATTTGAACAGGGGCTACGAGCAGTACTTC. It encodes CATSRDLNRGYEQYF.

DNA of the CDR3: TGTGCCAGCAGCTCAGTCTCCGGGACAGGGAGGTCTGAAGCTTTCTTT. This gives the protein CASSSVSGTGRSEAFF. V is TRBV7-9 and J is TRBJ1-1, with 9 bases fitting TRBD1. The CDR3 length is 16 residues. Germline V gene data show CDR1 as SEHNR and CDR2 as FQNEAQ (reference sequence). V shed 4 bases and J 6 bases; nucleotides not matched to a gene: 12.

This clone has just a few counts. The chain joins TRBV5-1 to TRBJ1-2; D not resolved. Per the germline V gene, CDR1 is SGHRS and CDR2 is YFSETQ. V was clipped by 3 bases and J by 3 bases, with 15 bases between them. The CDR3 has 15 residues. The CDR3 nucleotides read TGCGCCAGCAGCTCGGGGTTAAACGACCACTATGGCTACACCTTC. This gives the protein CASSSGLNDHYGYTF.

This CDR3 is CASSIGAVGTGELFF. CDR3 bases: TGTGCCAGTAGTATAGGGGCCGTTGGGACCGGGGAGCTGTTTTTT. V and J are TRBV19 and TRBJ2-2, with D unresolved. The CDR3 has 15 amino acids. CDR1 and CDR2 (germline): LNHDA, SQIVND (reference sequence). The V gene lost 1 base and the J gene lost 5 bases, with 11 bases spanning the gap.

The CDR3 DNA reads TGTGCCAGCAGCTATCGGGCGGGAGTTGGAGAGCAGTACTTC. Residues: CASSYRAGVGEQYF. The chain couples TRBV7-8 to TRBJ2-7, with 7 bases that match TRBD2. The CDR3 loop spans 14 amino acids. V lost 4 bases to trimming and J lost 7 bases; unmatched junction nucleotides: 10. Germline values: CDR1 SGHVS, CDR2 FQNEAQ.

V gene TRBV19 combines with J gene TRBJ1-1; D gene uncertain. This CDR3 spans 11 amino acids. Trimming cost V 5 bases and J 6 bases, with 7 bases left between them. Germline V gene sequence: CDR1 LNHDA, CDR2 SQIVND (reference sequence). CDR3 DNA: TGTGCCAGTAGTCTTCTAGCTGAAGCTTTCTTT. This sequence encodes CASSLLAEAFF.

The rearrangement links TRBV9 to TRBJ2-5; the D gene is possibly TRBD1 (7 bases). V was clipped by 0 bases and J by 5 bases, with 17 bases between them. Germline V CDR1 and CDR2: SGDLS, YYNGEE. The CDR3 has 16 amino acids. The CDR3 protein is CASSVAQGGGGETQYF. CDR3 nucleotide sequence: TGTGCCAGCAGCGTAGCGCAGGGGGGTGGAGGGGAGACCCAGTACTTC.

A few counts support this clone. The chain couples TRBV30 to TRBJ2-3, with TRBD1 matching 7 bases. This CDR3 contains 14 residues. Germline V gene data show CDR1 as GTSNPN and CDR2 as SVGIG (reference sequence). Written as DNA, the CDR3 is TGTGCTAGTACGCACAGGGGTCGCACAGATACGCAGTATTTT. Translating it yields CASTHRGRTDTQYF.

The CDR3 loop is CASSFATGAYGYTF. CDR3 in DNA: TGTGCCAGCAGCTTCGCGACAGGGGCCTATGGCTACACCTTC. This rearrangement joins TRBV7-9 to TRBJ1-2; 8 bases line up with TRBD1. The V gene end was trimmed by 3 bases and the J gene end by 4 bases; junction bases not matched to a gene: 4. Germline V gene lookup returns CDR1 SEHNR and CDR2 FQNEAQ (reference sequence). The CDR3 has 14 amino acids.

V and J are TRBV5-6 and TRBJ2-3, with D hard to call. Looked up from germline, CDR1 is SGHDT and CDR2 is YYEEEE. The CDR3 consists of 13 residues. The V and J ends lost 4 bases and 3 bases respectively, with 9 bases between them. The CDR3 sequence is CASSETITDTQYF. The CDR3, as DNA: TGTGCCAGCAGCGAGACAATAACAGATACGCAGTATTTT.

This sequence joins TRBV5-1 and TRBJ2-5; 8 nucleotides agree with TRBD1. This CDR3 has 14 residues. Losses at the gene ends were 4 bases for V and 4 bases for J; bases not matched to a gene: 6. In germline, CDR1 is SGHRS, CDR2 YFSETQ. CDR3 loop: CASSDRGWGETQYF. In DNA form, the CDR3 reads TGCGCCAGCAGCGACAGGGGTTGGGGAGAGACCCAGTACTTC.

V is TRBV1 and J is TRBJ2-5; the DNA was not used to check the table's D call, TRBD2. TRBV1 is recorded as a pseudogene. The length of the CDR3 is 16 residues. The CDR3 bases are TGCACCAGCAGCCAAGCTAAGACTAGCTGGCGGGAGACCCAGTACTTC. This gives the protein CTSSQAKTSWRETQYF.

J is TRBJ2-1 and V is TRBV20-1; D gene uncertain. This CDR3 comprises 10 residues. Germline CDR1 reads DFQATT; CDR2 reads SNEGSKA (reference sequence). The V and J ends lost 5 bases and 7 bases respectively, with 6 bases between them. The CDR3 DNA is TGCAGTGCTGCGCCTAATGAGCAGTTCTTC. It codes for CSAAPNEQFF.

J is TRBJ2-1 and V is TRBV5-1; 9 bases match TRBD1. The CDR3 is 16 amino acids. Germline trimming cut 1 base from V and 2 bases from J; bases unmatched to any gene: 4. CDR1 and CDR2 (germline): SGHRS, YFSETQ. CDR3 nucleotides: TGCGCCAGCAGCTTGCTCCGGGACAGGGCCTACAATGAGCAGTTCTTC. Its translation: CASSLLRDRAYNEQFF. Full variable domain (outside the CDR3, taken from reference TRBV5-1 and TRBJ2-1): KAGVTQTPRYLIKTRGQQVTLSCSPISGHRSVSWYQQTPGQGLQFLFEYFSETQRNKGNFPGRFSGRQFSNSRSEMNVSTLELGDSALYLCASSLLRDRAYNEQFFGPGTRLTVL.

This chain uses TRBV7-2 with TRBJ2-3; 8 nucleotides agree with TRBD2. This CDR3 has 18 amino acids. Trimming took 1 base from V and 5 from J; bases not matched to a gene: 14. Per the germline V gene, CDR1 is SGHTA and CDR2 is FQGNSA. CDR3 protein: CASSLGGTGAGGQDTQYF. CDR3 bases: TGTGCCAGCAGCTTAGGGGGTACGGGCGCGGGAGGCCAAGATACGCAGTATTTT. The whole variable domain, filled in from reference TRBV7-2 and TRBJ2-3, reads GAGVSQSPSNKVTEKGKDVELRCDPISGHTALYWYRQSLGQGLEFLIYFQGNSAPDKSGLPSDRFSAERTGGSVSTLTIQRTQQEDSAVYLCASSLGGTGAGGQDTQYFGPGTRLTVL.

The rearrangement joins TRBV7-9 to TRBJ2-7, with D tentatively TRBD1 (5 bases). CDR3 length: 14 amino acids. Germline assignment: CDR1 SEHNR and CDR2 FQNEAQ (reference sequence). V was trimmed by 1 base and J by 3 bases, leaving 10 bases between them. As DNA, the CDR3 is TGTGCCAGCAGCTTAGGTCCAGGGTACTACGAGCAGTACTTC. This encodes CASSLGPGYYEQYF. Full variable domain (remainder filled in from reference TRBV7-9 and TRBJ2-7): DTGVSQNPRHKITKRGQNVTFRCDPISEHNRLYWYRQTLGQGPEFLTYFQNEAQLEKSRLLSDRFSAERPKGSFSTLEIQRTEQGDSAMYLCASSLGPGYYEQYFGPGTRLTVT.